This T cell receptor (beta chain) was captured by sequencing in a study of T cell responses to AZD1222 COVID-19 vaccine. Sequenced by immunoSEQ multiplex PCR; TCRdb stores in-frame clones only, minus some. The repertoire has 150,000 to 200,000 clones, around 88% of them found once; the top ten carry 11%. CDR3 length: 16 amino acids. Between the trimmed V and J ends, which lost 0 bases and 5 bases, there was a span of 17 bases. Germline V CDR1 and CDR2: SGHRS, YFSETQ. The rearrangement joins TRBV5-1 to TRBJ1-1; tentative D call: TRBD1 (5 bases). Material: peripheral blood, obtained 28 days after the second AZD1222 dose. This clonotype originated in an adult who received the AZD1222 COVID-19 vaccine. The CDR3 region is CASSLGAQGALTEAFF. The CDR3 nucleotides read TGCGCCAGCAGCTTGGGGGCCCAAGGGGCGCTGACTGAAGCTTTCTTT.